This TCR beta chain was retrieved from a study of cytotoxic CD8 clonotypes in ibrutinib-treated CLL. Study results and limitations: Researchers report that baseline clonality outpaced age-matched healthy donors and tracked circulating CD8+ T-cell counts.

TCRdb's table, derived via immunoSEQ multiplex PCR, lists solely in-frame clones and lacks some. This table has approximately 190,000 clones, 70% appearing once. Germline V gene sequence: CDR1 SSHAT, CDR2 FNYEAQ (reference sequence). The length of the CDR3 is 16 residues. In this sample, this clone turned up once. Its antigen is not known. An end of the junction does not agree with germline; a read error may underlie this. The clonotype comes from a human donor with chronic lymphocytic leukemia. V is TRBV7-7 and J is TRBJ2-2; a weak D match, TRBD1 (6 bases). Sample: PBMCs, taken after 12 months of ibrutinib treatment. CDR3 region: CASSLGGGTGSGELFF. CDR3 in DNA: TGTGCTAGCAGCTTAGGAGGAGGAACAGGGTCCGGGGAGCTGTTTTTT.